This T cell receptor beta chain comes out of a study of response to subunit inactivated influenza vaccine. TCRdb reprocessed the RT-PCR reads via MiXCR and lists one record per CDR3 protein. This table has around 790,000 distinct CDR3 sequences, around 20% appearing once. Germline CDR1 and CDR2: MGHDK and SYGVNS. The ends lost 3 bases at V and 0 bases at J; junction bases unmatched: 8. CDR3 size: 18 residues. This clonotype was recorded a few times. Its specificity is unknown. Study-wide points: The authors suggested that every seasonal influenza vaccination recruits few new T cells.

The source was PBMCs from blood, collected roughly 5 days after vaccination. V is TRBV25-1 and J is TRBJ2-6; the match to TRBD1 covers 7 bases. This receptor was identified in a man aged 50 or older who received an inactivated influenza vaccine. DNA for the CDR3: TGTGCCAGCAGTGATAAGGACAGGCTTTCCTCTGGGGCCAACGTCCTGACTTTC. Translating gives CASSDKDRLSSGANVLTF.